Each of the 26 T cell receptor beta chains below was sequenced from the same sample in a study of cytomegalovirus exposure and HLA in healthy donors. PCR amplification relied on 60 Vbeta primers (plus 13 Jbeta primers). Clones were read by immunoSEQ multiplex PCR, and TCRdb kept only the in-frame ones, dropping some. The data contain over 110,000 clones, under 90% of them singletons. The sample comprised PBMCs. These receptors all come from a male donor in good health and CMV-seronegative.

The rearrangement uses TRBV2 and TRBJ2-3; no clear D. The CDR3 sequence is 12 residues long. V was clipped by 7 bases and J by 6 bases, with 11 bases between them. The germline gives CDR1 SNHLY, CDR2 FYNNEI. DNA for the CDR3: TGTGCCAGCAATGTGTGGCCCGATACGCAGTATTTT. Its translation is CASNVWPDTQYF.

The rearrangement uses TRBV6-5 and TRBJ1-2; TRBD1 might be the D (6 bases). CDR1 and CDR2 from the germline V gene are MNHEY and SVGAGI. V lost 5 bases and J 7 bases, leaving 11 bases between the germline ends. CDR3 length equals 12 residues. The CDR3 region is CASSEQGLGYTF. CDR3 in DNA: TGTGCCAGCAGTGAACAGGGTCTTGGCTACACCTTC.

V and J are TRBV7-3 and TRBJ2-7; 9 nucleotides line up with TRBD1. V was clipped by 0 bases and J by 5 bases; unmatched bases: 8. The CDR3 consists of 16 residues. Germline V gene lookup returns CDR1 SGHTA and CDR2 FQGTGA. This chain's CDR3 is CASSLTPGTGSHEQYF. In DNA form, the CDR3 reads TGTGCCAGCAGCTTAACACCTGGGACAGGGAGCCACGAGCAGTACTTC.

The rearrangement links TRBV5-5 to TRBJ2-7; D gene uncertain. This CDR3 has 12 residues. The V gene lost 5 bases and the J gene lost 1 base, with 7 bases spanning the gap. Germline lookup yields CDR1 SGHKS and CDR2 YYEKEE (reference sequence). The DNA for the CDR3 is TGTGCCAGCAGTCCAGAATCCTACGAGCAGTACTTC. Its protein product is CASSPESYEQYF.

The V call is TRBV5-3, the J call TRBJ1-4; D remains unclear. TRBV5-3 is an ORF, and what it does is uncertain. The germline V and J ends were trimmed by 5 bases and 7 bases, with 6 bases remaining between them. This CDR3 spans 11 amino acids. In nucleotides, the CDR3 is TGTGCCAGAAGTAGTGGTGAAAAACTGTTTTTT. Translated: CARSSGEKLFF.

The chain couples TRBV10-3 to TRBJ1-2; D gene ambiguous. The V end lost 10 bases, the J end lost 8 bases, and 29 bases lay between the germline ends. The CDR3 consists of 16 residues. Germline lookup yields CDR1 ENHRY and CDR2 SYGVKD. The CDR3 nucleotides are TGTGCCACCCGGAGTTACGGTTTAAATTTCTCTGGCGGCTACACCTTC. Translation gives CATRSYGLNFSGGYTF.

The V and J genes are TRBV30 and TRBJ1-6, with a possible D match to TRBD1 (6 bases). The CDR3 totals 13 residues. V gave up 4 bases and J gave up 9 bases, with 13 bases separating them. Germline CDR1 GTSNPN, CDR2 SVGIG (reference sequence). For the CDR3, the DNA is TGTGCCTGGAACGGCAGGGGATCTTCACCCCTCCACTTT. Amino acid sequence: CAWNGRGSSPLHF.

The V gene is TRBV19, the J gene TRBJ2-1; no definite D call. The CDR3 runs 15 residues. Germline V CDR1 and CDR2: LNHDA, SQIVND (reference sequence). V lost 3 bases, J lost 0 bases, and 9 bases lay in between. CDR3 bases: TGTGCCAGTAGTATGCTCTTTAGCTCCTACAATGAGCAGTTCTTC. Its protein is CASSMLFSSYNEQFF.

V gene TRBV18 combines with J gene TRBJ1-1, with 9 nucleotides matching TRBD1. J was trimmed by 4 bases and V by 3 bases; bases with no gene match: 9. Germline V gene lookup returns CDR1 KGHSH and CDR2 LQKENI. The CDR3 length is 16 residues. The CDR3 coding sequence is TGTGCCAGCTCACCCTGGACAGGGGAGGTTGGCACTGAAGCTTTCTTT. Its translation is CASSPWTGEVGTEAFF.

J is TRBJ2-3 and V is TRBV4-1, with a weak D call TRBD2 (5 bases). The CDR3 length is 16 residues. Trimming shortened V by 0 bases and J by 2 bases, and 12 bases separated the two germline ends. Germline V CDR1 and CDR2: MGHRA, YSYEKL. The CDR3 is CASSQELSGITDTQYF. As DNA, the CDR3 is TGCGCCAGCAGCCAAGAACTATCCGGGATCACAGATACGCAGTATTTT.

This chain connects TRBV19 to TRBJ1-1, with 7 nucleotides matching TRBD1. Per the germline V gene, CDR1 is LNHDA and CDR2 is SQIVND (reference sequence). The CDR3 is made up of 14 amino acids. V lost 5 bases to trimming and J lost 3 bases; unmatched junction nucleotides: 6. The CDR3 reads CASSFRDRYTEAFF. The CDR3 nucleotides are TGTGCCAGTAGTTTCCGGGACAGATACACTGAAGCTTTCTTT. The full variable domain, completed using reference TRBV19 and TRBJ1-1, is DGGITQSPKYLFRKEGQNVTLSCEQNLNHDAMYWYRQDPGQGLRLIYYSQIVNDFQKGDIAEGYSVSREKKESFPLTVTSAQKNPTAFYLCASSFRDRYTEAFFGQGTRLTVV.

The V call is TRBV4-3, the J call TRBJ2-1, with 11 nucleotides matching TRBD2. The CDR3 has 15 amino acids. Germline CDR1 LGHNA, CDR2 YSLEER. V dropped 4 bases and J dropped 8; count of bases not matched to a gene: 7. The CDR3 protein is CASSPLAGGVDEQFF. CDR3 nucleotides: TGCGCCAGCAGCCCCCTAGCGGGAGGAGTAGATGAGCAGTTCTTC.

This clone was observed a handful of times. V is TRBV5-1 and J is TRBJ1-2, with 9 bases identical to TRBD1. Trimming at V came to 0 bases and at J to 8 bases, leaving 5 bases not matched to a gene. Germline values: CDR1 SGHRS, CDR2 YFSETQ. CDR3 length equals 14 residues. The CDR3 DNA sequence: TGCGCCAGCAGCTTGGCCGTGGGGACAGGGGGCTACACCTTC. The encoded protein is CASSLAVGTGGYTF.

The count of this clone is one. The V and J genes are TRBV6-5 and TRBJ1-5; perhaps TRBD1 as D (6 bases). Germline CDR1 MNHEY, CDR2 SVGAGI. The CDR3 has 16 residues. Trimming left V 0 bases short and J 2 bases short, with 11 bases between. In nucleotides, the CDR3 is TGTGCCAGCAGTTACTCTATAGAGGGGGGCAATCAGCCCCAGCATTTT. This translates into CASSYSIEGGNQPQHF.

J is TRBJ2-1 and V is TRBV5-6; D is uncertain. The length of the CDR3 is 12 residues. V was cut by 2 bases and J by 6 bases, with 6 bases left in between. Germline V CDR1 and CDR2: SGHDT, YYEEEE. The CDR3 here is CASSFTGNEQFF. CDR3 nucleotides: TGTGCCAGCAGCTTTACGGGCAATGAGCAGTTCTTC.

CDR3 residues: CASSRGLGLASYEQYF. CDR3 in DNA: TGCGCCAGCAGCCGGGGGTTAGGACTAGCTTCCTACGAGCAGTACTTC. The chain employs TRBV4-1 and TRBJ2-7; 8 nucleotides align to TRBD2. With V trimmed by 4 bases and J by 1 base, 9 bases remained unmatched. CDR3 size: 16 residues. Germline CDR1 reads MGHRA; CDR2 reads YSYEKL.

The chain uses TRBV19 and TRBJ2-5; TRBD2 matches 12 bases. This CDR3 spans 15 amino acids. The trim removed 5 bases at V and 2 bases at J, leaving 3 bases unmatched. Germline V gene sequence: CDR1 LNHDA, CDR2 SQIVND (reference sequence). CDR3 nucleotide sequence: TGTGCCAGTAGTTGGACTAGCGGGGAACAAGAGACCCAGTACTTC. It encodes CASSWTSGEQETQYF.

This chain joins TRBV6-5 and TRBJ2-7; a weak D match, TRBD1 (7 bases). Trimming took 6 bases from V and 4 from J, leaving 19 bases between them. The CDR3 length is 15 residues. CDR1 and CDR2 (germline): MNHEY, SVGAGI. Written as DNA, the CDR3 is TGTGCCAGCAGCCCCCTCGGCAGGGGGGTGTACGAGCAGTACTTC. As protein: CASSPLGRGVYEQYF.

The chain links TRBV19 to TRBJ1-3; D unresolved. Germline CDR1 and CDR2: LNHDA and SQIVND (reference sequence). The CDR3 consists of 14 residues. The V end lost 6 bases, the J end lost 2 bases, and 11 bases lay between the germline ends. The CDR3 coding sequence is TGTGCCAGTAGAGAACAGCAAACTGGAAACACCATATATTTT. Its translation: CASREQQTGNTIYF.

The chain joins TRBV7-9 to TRBJ2-2, with a tentative D call TRBD1 (5 bases). V lost 3 bases to trimming and J lost 1 base, with 9 bases between them. This CDR3 region has 15 residues. Germline values: CDR1 SEHNR, CDR2 FQNEAQ (reference sequence). The CDR3 protein is CASSFVTGNTGELFF. For the CDR3, the DNA is TGTGCCAGCAGCTTTGTCACAGGGAACACCGGGGAGCTGTTTTTT.

In this sample, this clone turned up once. The chain carries TRBV6-6 and TRBJ2-2, with D possibly matching TRBD1 (5 bases). The germline V and J ends were trimmed by 6 bases and 5 bases, with 10 bases remaining between them. From germline, CDR1 is MNHNY and CDR2 SVGAGI (reference sequence). This CDR3 is built from 13 residues. The CDR3 sequence: CASRRQRTGELFF. DNA of the CDR3: TGTGCCAGCAGGAGACAGAGGACCGGGGAGCTGTTTTTT.

The chain carries TRBV6-1 and TRBJ2-7; TRBD1 agrees at 7 bases. The CDR3 runs 12 residues. The V gene's germline CDR1 is MNHNS and CDR2 SASEGT. Trimming cost V 7 bases and J 4 bases; bases outside gene matches: 4. CDR3 nucleotides: TGTGCCAGCACCCGGGACAGATACGAGCAGTACTTC. Residues: CASTRDRYEQYF.

The V call is TRBV6-5, the J call TRBJ2-1; 11 nucleotides line up with TRBD1. V lost 4 bases and J lost 10; bases outside the gene matches: 9. There are 15 residues in the CDR3. Per the germline V gene, CDR1 is MNHEY and CDR2 is SVGAGI. CDR3 amino acids: CASSSGTGGGLEQFF. The DNA of the CDR3 is TGTGCCAGCAGTTCCGGGACAGGGGGAGGGTTGGAGCAGTTCTTC.

The rearrangement joins TRBV10-3 to TRBJ1-2; the match to TRBD1 covers 7 bases. The CDR3 has 14 residues. Trimming removed 5 bases from V and 1 base from J; junction bases left unmatched: 4. CDR1 is ENHRY and CDR2 is SYGVKD in the germline V gene. Written as DNA, the CDR3 is TGTGCCATCAGTCGACAGGGCGGTAACTATGGCTACACCTTC. This gives the protein CAISRQGGNYGYTF.

In this sample, this clone turned up a few times. CDR3 nucleotide sequence: TGCGCCAGCACCCAGGGAGAGACCCAGTACTTC. Protein sequence: CASTQGETQYF. The rearrangement links TRBV5-1 to TRBJ2-5, with TRBD1 as a possible D gene (5 bases). V was shortened by 6 bases and J by 4 bases, with 7 bases between the two germline ends. Germline V CDR1 and CDR2: SGHRS, YFSETQ. The CDR3 totals 11 residues.

V usage is TRBV19 and J usage is TRBJ2-1, with D hard to call. V was shortened by 2 bases and J by 6 bases, with 11 bases between the two germline ends. Per germline, CDR1 LNHDA and CDR2 SQIVND (reference sequence). This CDR3 is 14 amino acids long. The chain's CDR3 is CASSIPSLGNEQFF. Here the CDR3 DNA reads TGTGCCAGTAGTATACCCTCCCTAGGCAATGAGCAGTTCTTC.